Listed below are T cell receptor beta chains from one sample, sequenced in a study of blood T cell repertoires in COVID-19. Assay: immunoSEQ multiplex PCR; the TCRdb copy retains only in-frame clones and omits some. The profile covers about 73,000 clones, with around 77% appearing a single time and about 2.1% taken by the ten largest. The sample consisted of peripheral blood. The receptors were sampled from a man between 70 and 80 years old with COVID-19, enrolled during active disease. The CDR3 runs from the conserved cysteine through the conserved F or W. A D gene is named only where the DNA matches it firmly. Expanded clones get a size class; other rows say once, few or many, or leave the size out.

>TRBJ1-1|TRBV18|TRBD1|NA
TGTGCCAGCTCACGAGGGACAGGGGCATTGAACACTGAAGCTTTCTTT
CASSRGTGALNTEAFF
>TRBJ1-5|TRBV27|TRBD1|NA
TGTGCCAGCAGTTCCGACAGGGGATGGGGTGGCAATCAGCCCCAGCATTTT
CASSSDRGWGGNQPQHF
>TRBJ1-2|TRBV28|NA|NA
TGTGCCAGCAAAGAGCACCCCACTAACTATGGCTACACCTTC
CASKEHPTNYGYTF
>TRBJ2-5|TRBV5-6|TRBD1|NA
TGTGCCAGCAGCTTTTTTGACAGGGCAGTGACCCAGTACTTC
CASSFFDRAVTQYF
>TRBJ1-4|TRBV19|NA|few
TGTGCCAGTAGCCGTATAGGAGGGTCAGCTAATGAAAAACTGTTTTTT
CASSRIGGSANEKLFF
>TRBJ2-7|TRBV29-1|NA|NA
TGCAGCGTTGAAGTGGGGCGGACAAGGTACGAGCAGTACTTC
CSVEVGRTRYEQYF
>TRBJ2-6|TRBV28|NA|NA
TGTGCCAGCAGTCAGGCTGGGGCCAACGTCCTGACTTTC
CASSQAGANVLTF
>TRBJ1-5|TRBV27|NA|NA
TGTGCCAGCAGCCCTGGGGGGGCCGCAGAGCCCCAGCATTTT
CASSPGGAAEPQHF
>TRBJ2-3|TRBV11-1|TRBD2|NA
TGTGCCAGCAGCATAAAAGCGGGAGGGCCCGCAGATACGCAGTATTTT
CASSIKAGGPADTQYF
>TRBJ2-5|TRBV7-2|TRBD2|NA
TGTGCCAGCAGCTTGACTAGCGGGAGGACCCAGTACTTC
CASSLTSGRTQYF
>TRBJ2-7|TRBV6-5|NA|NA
TGTGCCGTCGCTTCGCAGGTGGCCTACGAGCAGTACTTC
CAVASQVAYEQYF
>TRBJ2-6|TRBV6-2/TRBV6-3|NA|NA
TGTGCCAGCAGTTCCCCCCGAAGTAGCTCTGGGGCCAACGTCCTGACTTTC
CASSSPRSSSGANVLTF
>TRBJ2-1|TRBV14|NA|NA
TGTGCCAGCAGCCAAACTCTAGACTCCTACAATGAGCAGTTCTTC
CASSQTLDSYNEQFF
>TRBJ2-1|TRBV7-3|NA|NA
TGTGCCAGCAGCTTAGTGGGGGCAAGCTACAATGAGCAGTTCTTC
CASSLVGASYNEQFF
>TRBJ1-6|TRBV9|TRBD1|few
TGTGCCAGCAGCCCACGGACAGGGTGGAATTCACCCCTCCACTTT
CASSPRTGWNSPLHF
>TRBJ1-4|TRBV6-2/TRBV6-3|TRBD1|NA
TGTGCCAGCAGTTACTGGGGAGACAGGGATGAGGAAAAACTGTTTTTT
CASSYWGDRDEEKLFF
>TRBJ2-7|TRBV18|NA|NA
TGTGCCAGCTCACCTAGTGGAGGGGGGGGCGGCGAGCAGTACTTC
CASSPSGGGGGEQYF
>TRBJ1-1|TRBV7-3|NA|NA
TGTGCCAGCAGCTTAAACCTTTTGGCGTACGGAGAGGTTTCGGGGACTGAAGCTTTCTTT
CASSLNLLAYGEVSGTEAFF
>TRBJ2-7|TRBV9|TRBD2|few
TGTGCCAGCAGCGCCGGGACTAGGAGCTCCTACGAGCAGTACTTC
CASSAGTRSSYEQYF
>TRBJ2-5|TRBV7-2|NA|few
TGTGCCAGCAAGAACCTAGTGGGTCCAGAGGCCCAGTACTTC
CASKNLVGPEAQYF
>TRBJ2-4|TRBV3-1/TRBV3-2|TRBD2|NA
TGTGCCAGCAGCCAAGATCGGCGGGAGGGCGCCAAAAACATTCAGTACTTC
CASSQDRREGAKNIQYF
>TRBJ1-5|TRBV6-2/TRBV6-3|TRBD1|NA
TGTGCCAGCCGTTGGGTTACCGGGACAGGTGATCTTAGCAATCAGCCCCAGCATTTT
CASRWVTGTGDLSNQPQHF
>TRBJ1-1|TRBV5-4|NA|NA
TGTGCCAGCAGCTTGGCCTCGGGAGGAAACACTGAAGCTTTCTTT
CASSLASGGNTEAFF
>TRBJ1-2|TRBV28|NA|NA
TGTGCCAGCAGTCTCCCGGACAAGTATGGCTACACCTTC
CASSLPDKYGYTF
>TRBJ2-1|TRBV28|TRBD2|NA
TGTGCCAGCTTGTTAGCGGGAGCTGCCTACAATGAGCAGTTCTTC
CASLLAGAAYNEQFF
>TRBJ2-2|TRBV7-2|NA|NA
TGTGCCAGCAGCTCCCGCGCGAACACCGGGGAGCTGTTTTTT
CASSSRANTGELFF
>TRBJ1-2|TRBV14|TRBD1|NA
TGTGCCAGCAGCTACGGACAGGGTAGGGATGGCTACACCTTC
CASSYGQGRDGYTF
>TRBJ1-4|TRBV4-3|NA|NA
TGCGCCAGCAGCCAAGGGACTATTGGGGAAAAACTGTTTTTT
CASSQGTIGEKLFF
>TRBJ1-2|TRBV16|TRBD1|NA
TGTGCCAGCAGCCCGGACAGGCGGGATGGCTACACCTTC
CASSPDRRDGYTF
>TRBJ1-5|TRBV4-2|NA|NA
TGTGCCAGCAGCCTAGTGCGGTCTAGCAATCAGCCCCAGCATTTT
CASSLVRSSNQPQHF
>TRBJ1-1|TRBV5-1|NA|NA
TGCGCCAGCAGCTTGGGAACAGGGTGGAGGACTGAAGCTTTCTTT
CASSLGTGWRTEAFF
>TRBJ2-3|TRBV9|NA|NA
TGTGCCAGCAGCGTAGCAGCGTCGTTCGGCACAGATACGCAGTATTTT
CASSVAASFGTDTQYF
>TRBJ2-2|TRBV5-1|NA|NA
TGCGCCAGCAGCTTATCAGCGGACACCGGGGAGCTGTTTTTT
CASSLSADTGELFF
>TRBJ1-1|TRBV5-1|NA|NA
TGCGCCAGCAGCTACGGCGGGGATAGTGTAGCTTTCTTT
CASSYGGDSVAFF
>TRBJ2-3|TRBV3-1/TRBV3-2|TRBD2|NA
TGTGCCAGCAGCCAAGGACCCCTAGCGGGAGGGCCGGATACGCAGTATTTT
CASSQGPLAGGPDTQYF
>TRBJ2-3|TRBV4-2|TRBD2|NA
TGTGCCAGCAGCCCCTCTAGCGGGAGGGCCTCAGATACGCAGTATTTT
CASSPSSGRASDTQYF
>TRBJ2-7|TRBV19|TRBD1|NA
TGTGCCAGTAGTCTCGGACAGGGGGTCTACGAGCAGTACTTC
CASSLGQGVYEQYF
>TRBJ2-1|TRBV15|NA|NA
TGTGCCACCAGTAGCGGAGAGTACAATGAGCAGTTCTTC
CATSSGEYNEQFF
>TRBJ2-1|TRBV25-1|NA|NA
TGTGCCAGCAGTGAATCGGGCGGGGCAGCCGAGCAGTTCTTC
CASSESGGAAEQFF
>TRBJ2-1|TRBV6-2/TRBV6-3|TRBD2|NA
TGTGCCAGCAGTCCCGCTCGGACTAGCGGGAGAGGGGGTGGGCACAATGAGCAGTTCTTC
CASSPARTSGRGGGHNEQFF
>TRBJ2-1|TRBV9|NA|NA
TGTGCCAGCAGATCCGGCCGGGGAAGCGATGAGCAGTTCTTC
CASRSGRGSDEQFF
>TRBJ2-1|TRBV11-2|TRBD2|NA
TGTGCCAGTACGGGCGGGAGGGCCAGTGAGCAGTTCTTC
CASTGGRASEQFF
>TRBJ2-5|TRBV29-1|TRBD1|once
TGCAGCGTTGAAGACGGGACAGGGAGGCAAGAGACCCAGTACTTC
CSVEDGTGRQETQYF
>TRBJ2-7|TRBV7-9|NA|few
TGTGCCAGCAGCTCCCCCTCGAAGGGGCCCTACGAGCAGTACTTC
CASSSPSKGPYEQYF
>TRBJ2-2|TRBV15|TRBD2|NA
TGTGCCACCAGCAGAGATTCGGCTAGCGGGAGTATCGGGGAGCTGTTTTTT
CATSRDSASGSIGELFF
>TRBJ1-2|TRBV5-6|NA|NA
TGTGCCAGCGGGCAGGTTTTGAACTATGGCTACACCTTC
CASGQVLNYGYTF
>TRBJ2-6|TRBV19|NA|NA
TGTGCCAGTAGTATCACAGGGACTGGGGCCAACGTCCTGACTTTC
CASSITGTGANVLTF
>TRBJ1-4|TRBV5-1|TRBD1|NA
TGCGCCAGCAGCGCCAACAGGGGGCACGATGAAAAACTGTTTTTT
CASSANRGHDEKLFF
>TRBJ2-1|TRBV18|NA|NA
TGTGCCAGCTCACCGAACCGGGAGAATGTTGACAATGAGCAGTTCTTC
CASSPNRENVDNEQFF
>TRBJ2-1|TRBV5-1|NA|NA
TGCGCCAGCAGCTTGGCGATCAGGGTGGATGAGCAGTTCTTC
CASSLAIRVDEQFF
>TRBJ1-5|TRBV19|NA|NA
TGTGCCAGTACCTCTTATACAGGAGGGAATCAGCCCCAGCATTTT
CASTSYTGGNQPQHF
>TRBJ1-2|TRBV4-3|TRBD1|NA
TGCGCCAGCAGCCCCTCTAGACAGGGGGCTGCCTATGGCTACACCTTC
CASSPSRQGAAYGYTF
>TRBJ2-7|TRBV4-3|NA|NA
TGCGCCAGCAGCCAAGATTTAGGACATTCCTTTCCGGCCGAGCAGTACTTC
CASSQDLGHSFPAEQYF
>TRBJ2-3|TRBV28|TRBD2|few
TGTGCCAGCACCGTAGCGGGAGTATATGGAGATACGCAGTATTTT
CASTVAGVYGDTQYF
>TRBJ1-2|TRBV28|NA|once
TGTGCCAGCAGTGCGGCTGGACAGTTCGCCCCCATTGATTATGGCTACACCTTC
CASSAAGQFAPIDYGYTF
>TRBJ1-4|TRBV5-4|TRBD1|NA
TGTGCCAGCAGCTCCGGTGGGACAGGGGCGGAAAAACTGTTTTTT
CASSSGGTGAEKLFF
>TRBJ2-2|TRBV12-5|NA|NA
TGTGCTAGTGGTTTGGCTCCCGCGGGGGAGCTGTTTTTT
CASGLAPAGELFF
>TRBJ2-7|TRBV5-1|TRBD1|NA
TGCGCCAGCAGCTGGGGGGACAGGAGCTCCTACGAGCAGTACTTC
CASSWGDRSSYEQYF
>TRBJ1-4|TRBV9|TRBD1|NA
TGTGCCAGCAGCGTAGGGACAGGGAATGAAAAACTGTTTTTT
CASSVGTGNEKLFF
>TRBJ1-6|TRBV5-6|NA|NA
TGTGCCAGCAGCTTTGGACAGAACTATAATTCACCCCTCCACTTT
CASSFGQNYNSPLHF